This T cell receptor (beta chain) was obtained from a study of blood T cell repertoires in COVID-19. Looking at the study overall: T cells, B-cell-depleted T cells, or PBMCs provided the cDNA or gDNA that served as material.

Germline V gives CDR1 MNHEY, CDR2 SVGAGI. Deletions cut 0 bases from V and 7 bases from J, with 9 bases between. CDR3 length: 14 residues. Assay used: immunoSEQ multiplex PCR; TCRdb lists only in-frame clones, some missing. The sample has about 150,000 clones; 80% are singletons. This clone was observed a single time. Input material: peripheral blood. This rearrangement joins TRBV6-5 to TRBJ1-4; D unresolved. This TCR came from a man aged 60-69 years with acute or convalescent COVID-19. DNA for the CDR3: TGTGCCAGCAGTTACTCGAGCAATGGTGAAAAACTGTTTTTT. This sequence encodes CASSYSSNGEKLFF.